These T cell receptor beta chains were read from a single sample in a study of T cell responses to AZD1222 COVID-19 vaccine. Some clones are missing from TCRdb's copy, which holds only in-frame ones; the method was immunoSEQ multiplex PCR. The sample lists around 130,000 clones, about 90% occurring once. Sequences were derived from peripheral blood, sampled on day 0 of AZD1222 vaccination. These receptors were collected from an adult in good health. Each CDR3 is given with its conserved first and last residue. The D gene is left open where the match is weak. Clone size is stated in some rows and not others, as once, few, many or a class when expanded.

size: .
D: TRBD1
V: TRBV12-3/TRBV12-4
J: TRBJ1-2
CDR3: CASSRDRGRGYTF
DNA: TGTGCCAGCAGTCGAGACAGGGGGCGAGGCTACACCTTC

size: .
D: .
V: TRBV6-1
J: TRBJ1-3
CDR3: CASSVVQASSGNTIYF
DNA: TGTGCCAGCAGTGTAGTACAGGCTAGCTCTGGAAACACCATATATTTT

size: .
D: .
V: TRBV5-1
J: TRBJ2-1
CDR3: CASSLVGPEQFF
DNA: TGCGCCAGCAGCTTGGTTGGTCCTGAGCAGTTCTTC

size: .
D: .
V: TRBV21-1
J: TRBJ1-2
CDR3: CASSKTYGYTF
DNA: TGTGCCAGCAGCAAAACCTATGGCTACACCTTC

size: .
D: .
V: TRBV5-1
J: TRBJ1-2
CDR3: CASSLDQGNYGYTF
DNA: TGCGCCAGCAGCTTGGACCAGGGTAACTATGGCTACACCTTC

size: few
D: TRBD1
V: TRBV19
J: TRBJ1-3
CDR3: CASSVQGLLTGNTIYF
DNA: TGTGCCAGTAGCGTACAGGGGCTATTAACTGGAAACACCATATATTTT

size: .
D: .
V: TRBV5-1
J: TRBJ2-2
CDR3: CASKQVDGGELFF
DNA: TGCGCCAGCAAGCAGGTAGACGGCGGGGAGCTGTTTTTT

size: .
D: .
V: TRBV27
J: TRBJ2-1
CDR3: CASSGPYNEQFF
DNA: TGTGCCAGCAGCGGGCCCTACAATGAGCAGTTCTTC

size: .
D: .
V: TRBV25-1
J: TRBJ1-5
CDR3: CASSPPSNQPQHF
DNA: TGTGCCAGCAGCCCCCCCAGTAATCAGCCCCAGCATTTT

size: once
D: .
V: TRBV15
J: TRBJ1-6
CDR3: CATSRDSVRSLGSPLHF
DNA: TGTGCCACCAGCAGAGACTCAGTAAGGTCCCTCGGTTCACCCCTCCACTTT

size: .
D: TRBD2
V: TRBV6-2/TRBV6-3
J: TRBJ2-2
CDR3: CASSKLAGGRRELFF
DNA: TGTGCCAGCAGCAAACTAGCGGGAGGTAGGCGGGAGCTGTTTTTT

size: .
D: TRBD1
V: TRBV5-1
J: TRBJ2-5
CDR3: CASSTNRGHETQYF
DNA: TGCGCCAGCAGCACTAACAGGGGGCACGAGACCCAGTACTTC

size: .
D: TRBD1
V: TRBV7-8
J: TRBJ2-7
CDR3: CASSAAGTGLGEQYF
DNA: TGTGCCAGCAGCGCTGCCGGGACAGGGTTGGGAGAGCAGTACTTC

size: .
D: .
V: TRBV27
J: TRBJ1-4
CDR3: CASSSFFRGDPTNEKLFF
DNA: TGTGCCAGCAGTTCTTTCTTCCGGGGAGATCCAACTAATGAAAAACTGTTTTTT

size: .
D: .
V: TRBV7-6
J: TRBJ1-3
CDR3: CASSKDSSGNTIYF
DNA: TGTGCCAGCAGTAAAGATAGCTCTGGAAACACCATATATTTT

size: .
D: TRBD1
V: TRBV9
J: TRBJ2-1
CDR3: CASSGQGRYNEQFF
DNA: TGTGCCAGCAGCGGACAGGGTCGCTACAATGAGCAGTTCTTC

size: .
D: .
V: TRBV5-1
J: TRBJ2-7
CDR3: CASSLNSYEQYF
DNA: TGCGCCAGCAGTTTGAACTCCTACGAGCAGTACTTC

size: .
D: .
V: TRBV6-5
J: TRBJ2-1
CDR3: CASLWVEQFF
DNA: TGTGCCAGCCTGTGGGTGGAGCAGTTCTTC

size: .
D: TRBD2
V: TRBV30
J: TRBJ2-2
CDR3: CAWGRVSNLGGELFF
DNA: TGTGCCTGGGGGAGGGTTTCGAACTTAGGCGGGGAGCTGTTTTTT

size: once
D: .
V: TRBV30
J: TRBJ1-3
CDR3: CARTSYSGNTIYF
DNA: TGTGCTCGGACATCCTACTCTGGAAACACCATATATTTT

size: .
D: TRBD1
V: TRBV19
J: TRBJ1-4
CDR3: CASSPGQGEKLFF
DNA: TGTGCCAGTAGTCCAGGACAGGGAGAAAAACTGTTTTTT

size: .
D: .
V: TRBV19
J: TRBJ1-5
CDR3: CASRRVPENQPQHF
DNA: TGTGCCAGTAGGCGGGTGCCGGAAAATCAGCCCCAGCATTTT

size: once
D: TRBD1
V: TRBV7-9
J: TRBJ1-2
CDR3: CASSWGGQGMGYTF
DNA: TGTGCCAGCAGCTGGGGGGGACAGGGTATGGGCTACACCTTC

size: .
D: TRBD1
V: TRBV2
J: TRBJ1-1
CDR3: CASSRKDRVATEAFF
DNA: TGTGCCAGCAGTCGGAAAGACAGGGTGGCGACTGAAGCTTTCTTT

size: .
D: .
V: TRBV7-8
J: TRBJ2-5
CDR3: CASSLVGARETQYF
DNA: TGTGCCAGCAGCTTAGTAGGGGCACGGGAGACCCAGTACTTC

size: once
D: .
V: TRBV27
J: TRBJ1-2
CDR3: CASSTEGNYGYTF
DNA: TGTGCCAGCTCGACTGAGGGGAACTATGGCTACACCTTC

size: .
D: .
V: TRBV7-3
J: TRBJ2-7
CDR3: CASSLEPGGNYEQYF
DNA: TGTGCCAGCAGCTTAGAACCTGGGGGCAACTACGAGCAGTACTTC

size: .
D: .
V: TRBV18
J: TRBJ1-1
CDR3: CASSPPLGRNTEAFF
DNA: TGTGCCAGCTCACCACCTTTGGGCAGAAACACTGAAGCTTTCTTT

size: .
D: TRBD1
V: TRBV29-1
J: TRBJ2-1
CDR3: CSGINRGPWNEQFF
DNA: TGCAGCGGGATAAACAGGGGGCCTTGGAATGAGCAGTTCTTC

size: few
D: TRBD2
V: TRBV7-2
J: TRBJ2-1
CDR3: CASRTGTSNEQFF
DNA: TGTGCCAGCAGAACCGGGACTAGCAATGAGCAGTTCTTC

size: .
D: .
V: TRBV18
J: TRBJ2-3
CDR3: CASSPGGTSTDTQYF
DNA: TGTGCCAGCTCACCGGGGGGAACTAGCACAGATACGCAGTATTTT

size: .
D: .
V: TRBV7-3
J: TRBJ1-2
CDR3: CASSLRSGEDVGYTF
DNA: TGTGCCAGCAGCCTCCGGTCGGGGGAGGATGTTGGCTACACCTTC

size: .
D: .
V: TRBV2
J: TRBJ1-5
CDR3: CASSEAARDQPQHF
DNA: TGTGCCAGCAGTGAAGCGGCCAGGGATCAGCCCCAGCATTTT

size: once
D: .
V: TRBV6-6
J: TRBJ2-7
CDR3: CASSYGRGTYEQYF
DNA: TGTGCCAGCAGTTACGGCAGGGGCACCTACGAGCAGTACTTC

size: .
D: .
V: TRBV30
J: TRBJ2-7
CDR3: CAWSAGHLYEQYF
DNA: TGTGCCTGGAGCGCCGGACACCTCTACGAGCAGTACTTC

size: once
D: .
V: TRBV5-1
J: TRBJ2-7
CDR3: CASSRTDVSYEQYF
DNA: TGCGCCAGCAGCCGGACGGACGTCTCCTACGAGCAGTACTTC

size: .
D: .
V: TRBV28
J: TRBJ2-1
CDR3: CASSSGTRGSYNEQFF
DNA: TGTGCCAGCAGCTCCGGAACTAGGGGATCCTACAATGAGCAGTTCTTC

size: once
D: TRBD1
V: TRBV5-1
J: TRBJ1-4
CDR3: CASSPGGQVWEKLFF
DNA: TGCGCCAGCAGCCCGGGGGGACAGGTTTGGGAAAAACTGTTTTTT

size: .
D: .
V: TRBV5-1
J: TRBJ2-4
CDR3: CASSLAPESRDKNIQYF
DNA: TGCGCCAGCAGCTTGGCTCCGGAGAGCAGGGACAAAAACATTCAGTACTTC

size: .
D: .
V: TRBV2
J: TRBJ1-2
CDR3: CASSELSTDGYTF
DNA: TGTGCCAGCAGTGAATTGTCGACCGATGGCTACACCTTC

size: few
D: .
V: TRBV7-8
J: TRBJ1-2
CDR3: CASSLETGGAISYTF
DNA: TGTGCCAGCAGCTTAGAGACTGGTGGGGCTATTAGCTACACCTTC

size: .
D: .
V: TRBV10-3
J: TRBJ1-2
CDR3: CAISKSRQGEFGYTF
DNA: TGTGCCATCAGTAAATCGAGGCAGGGAGAGTTTGGCTACACCTTC

size: .
D: TRBD2
V: TRBV5-1
J: TRBJ2-2
CDR3: CASSLVAGDTGELFF
DNA: TGCGCCAGCAGCTTGGTAGCGGGAGACACCGGGGAGCTGTTTTTT

size: .
D: TRBD1
V: TRBV29-1
J: TRBJ2-3
CDR3: CSGEGQGADTQYF
DNA: TGCAGCGGTGAAGGACAGGGGGCAGATACGCAGTATTTT

size: .
D: TRBD1
V: TRBV20-1
J: TRBJ1-2
CDR3: CSATDRGYGYTF
DNA: TGCAGTGCTACTGACAGGGGCTATGGCTACACCTTC

size: .
D: .
V: TRBV7-2
J: TRBJ1-6
CDR3: CASSLGSPLHF
DNA: TGTGCCAGCAGCTTAGGATCACCCCTCCACTTT

size: .
D: TRBD1
V: TRBV6-5
J: TRBJ1-2
CDR3: CASSDSQGVSGYTF
DNA: TGTGCCAGCAGCGATTCTCAGGGGGTGTCTGGCTACACCTTC

size: .
D: .
V: TRBV27
J: TRBJ2-3
CDR3: CASSSGGQGTDTQYF
DNA: TGTGCCAGCAGTTCAGGTGGGCAGGGCACAGATACGCAGTATTTT

size: .
D: .
V: TRBV5-1
J: TRBJ1-5
CDR3: CASSLEPGSDQPQHF
DNA: TGCGCCAGCAGCTTGGAGCCCGGGAGCGATCAGCCCCAGCATTTT

size: .
D: .
V: TRBV11-3
J: TRBJ2-1
CDR3: CASSAPGFNEQFF
DNA: TGTGCCAGCAGCGCCCCTGGGTTTAATGAGCAGTTCTTC

size: .
D: .
V: TRBV9
J: TRBJ2-5
CDR3: CASSAQETQYF
DNA: TGTGCCAGCAGCGCACAAGAGACCCAGTACTTC

size: .
D: .
V: TRBV7-9
J: TRBJ1-1
CDR3: CASSPHRANTEAFF
DNA: TGTGCCAGCAGCCCTCACCGGGCCAACACTGAAGCTTTCTTT

size: .
D: TRBD1
V: TRBV24-1
J: TRBJ2-7
CDR3: CATGTGEGYEQYF
DNA: TGTGCCACCGGGACAGGGGAAGGGTACGAGCAGTACTTC

size: .
D: .
V: TRBV5-5
J: TRBJ2-2
CDR3: CASSNNLGTATGELFF
DNA: TGTGCCAGCAGCAATAACCTCGGGACGGCCACCGGGGAGCTGTTTTTT